The subject of this entry is one T cell receptor (beta chain). Unmatched junction bases numbered 12, after V lost 0 bases and J lost 8 bases. This CDR3 has 16 residues. The germline gives CDR1 GTSNPN, CDR2 SVGIG (reference sequence). This entry comes from a study of CD8 T cells in Susac syndrome. Sequencing of TCR beta, carried out with a high-throughput approach, was applied to CD8+ and CD4+ T cells from the blood. Those who served as multiple sclerosis controls were treatment-naive patients with stable or active relapsing-remitting disease. FACS was used to enrich TEMRA cells, whereas the CD8+ and CD4+ T cells were obtained by negative isolation. Random hexamers were used to reverse transcribe roughly 0.45 to 1 ug of RNA. By means of immunoSEQ multiplex PCR, TCR beta CDR3 spanning 54 Vbeta and 13 Jbeta underwent amplification. TCRdb recomputed calls from the immunoSEQ multiplex PCR reads with MiXCR, one row per CDR3 protein. The data hold roughly 150,000 distinct CDR3 sequences, with about 94% observed a single time.

The sequence was collected from a human donor with multiple sclerosis. The sequencing input was CD8+ T cells from PBMCs. This chain connects TRBV30 to TRBJ2-1, with TRBD2 matching over 8 bases. The CDR3 loop is CAWSVVRWRGDDEQFF. DNA for the CDR3: TGTGCCTGGAGTGTGGTAAGGTGGCGGGGGGACGATGAGCAGTTCTTC.